This T cell receptor (beta chain) was sequenced in a study of cytomegalovirus exposure and HLA in healthy donors. 13 Jbeta primers and 60 Vbeta primers were used for the PCR. The repertoire was sequenced with immunoSEQ multiplex PCR; TCRdb's copy has only in-frame clones and lacks some. The data contain approximately 91,000 clones, around 68% of them singletons. Germline V gives CDR1 LNHDA, CDR2 SQIVND (reference sequence). The germline V and J ends were trimmed by 4 bases and 0 bases, with 9 bases remaining between them. This CDR3 has 14 amino acids. This clone was counted only a few times. Antigen: not known. General study points: When a later analysis was performed, an Asian-associated ancestry cluster reportedly had fewer N-insertions than the approximately 680-donor mean. Later analysis suggested links between common viral pathogens and several top significant clusters.

Sequencing was performed on PBMCs. The chain joins TRBV19 to TRBJ2-5, with D unclear. The sequence was collected from a female donor in good health and CMV-seronegative. The CDR3 DNA is TGTGCCAGTAGTAAGAGGCAGCACCAAGAGACCCAGTACTTC. Its translation: CASSKRQHQETQYF. The variable domain in full, with the rest retrieved from reference TRBV19 and TRBJ2-5, is DGGITQSPKYLFRKEGQNVTLSCEQNLNHDAMYWYRQDPGQGLRLIYYSQIVNDFQKGDIAEGYSVSREKKESFPLTVTSAQKNPTAFYLCASSKRQHQETQYFGPGTRLLVL.